This TCR beta chain was identified during a study of cytomegalovirus exposure and HLA in healthy donors. Study at large: A data release that came early held 80 million to 95 million unique TCRs from HLA-typed donors. Notes on the study in general: Later analysis demonstrated an association between a missense DCLRE1C variant and TCR beta V- and J-gene trimming.

Primers: 60 Vbeta forward and 13 Jbeta reverse. The assay was immunoSEQ multiplex PCR, and TCRdb's table has in-frame clones only and misses some. This sample's table has about 96,000 clones. There are 13 residues in the CDR3. Trimming cost V 3 bases and J 1 base, with 5 bases left between them. CDR1 is KGHSH, CDR2 LQKENI, per germline. Worth noting for this clone: Its target is unknown.

The clonotype was recovered from a woman in her twenties or thirties in good health and CMV-seronegative. The sample was PBMCs. V usage is TRBV18 and J usage is TRBJ2-3, with D unclear. CDR3 nucleotide sequence: TGTGCCAGCTCACCCTTTGGCACAGATACGCAGTATTTT. Its protein product is CASSPFGTDTQYF. Full variable domain (rest looked up from reference TRBV18 and TRBJ2-3): NAGVMQNPRHLVRRRGQEARLRCSPMKGHSHVYWYRQLPEEGLKFMVYLQKENIIDESGMPKERFSAEFPKEGPSILRIQQVVRGDSAAYFCASSPFGTDTQYFGPGTRLTVL.